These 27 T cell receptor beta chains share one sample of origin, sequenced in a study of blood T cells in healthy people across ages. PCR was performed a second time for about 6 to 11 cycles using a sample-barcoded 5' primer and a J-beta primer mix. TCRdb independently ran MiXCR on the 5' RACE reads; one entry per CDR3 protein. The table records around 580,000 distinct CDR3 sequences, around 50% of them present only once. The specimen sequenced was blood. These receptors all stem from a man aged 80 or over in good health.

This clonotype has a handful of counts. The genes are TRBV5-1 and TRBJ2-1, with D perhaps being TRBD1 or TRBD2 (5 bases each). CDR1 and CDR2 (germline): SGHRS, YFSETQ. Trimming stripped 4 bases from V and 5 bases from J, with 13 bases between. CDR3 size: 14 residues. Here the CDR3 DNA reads TGCGCCAGCAGCGCGCAGGGAGCCAACAATGAGCAGTTCTTC. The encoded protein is CASSAQGANNEQFF.

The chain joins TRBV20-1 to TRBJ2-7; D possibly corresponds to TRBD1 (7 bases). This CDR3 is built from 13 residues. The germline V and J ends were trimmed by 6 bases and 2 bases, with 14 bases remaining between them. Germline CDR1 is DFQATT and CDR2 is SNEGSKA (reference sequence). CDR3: CSAGGGGTYEQYF. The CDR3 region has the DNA TGCAGTGCCGGAGGAGGGGGCACCTACGAGCAGTACTTC.

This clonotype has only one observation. The chain's CDR3 is CASNREVGNTIYF. CDR3 nucleotides: TGTGCCAGCAACAGGGAGGTTGGAAACACCATATATTTT. V usage is TRBV2 and J usage is TRBJ1-3; D perhaps matches TRBD1 (6 bases). Trimming removed 7 bases from V and 3 bases from J, with 10 bases in between. Germline assignment: CDR1 SNHLY and CDR2 FYNNEI. The CDR3 sequence is 13 residues long.

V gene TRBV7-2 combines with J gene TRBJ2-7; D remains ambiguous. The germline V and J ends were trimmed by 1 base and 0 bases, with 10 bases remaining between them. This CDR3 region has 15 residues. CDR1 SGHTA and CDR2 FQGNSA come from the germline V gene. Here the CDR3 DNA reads TGTGCCAGCAGCTTAGTTCCGACGAGCTCCTACGAGCAGTACTTC. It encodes CASSLVPTSSYEQYF.

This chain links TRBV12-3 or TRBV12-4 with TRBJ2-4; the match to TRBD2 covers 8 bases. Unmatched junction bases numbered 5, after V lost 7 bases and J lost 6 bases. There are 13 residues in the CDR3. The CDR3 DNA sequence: TGTGCCAGCAATATCGGACTAGCAAACATTCAGTACTTC. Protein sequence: CASNIGLANIQYF.

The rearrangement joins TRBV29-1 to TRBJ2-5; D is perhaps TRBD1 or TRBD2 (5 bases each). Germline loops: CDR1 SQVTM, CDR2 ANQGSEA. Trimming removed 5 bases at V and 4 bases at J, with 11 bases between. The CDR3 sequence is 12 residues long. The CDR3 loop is CSVLDGGETQYF. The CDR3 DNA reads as TGCAGCGTTCTGGATGGGGGAGAGACCCAGTACTTC.

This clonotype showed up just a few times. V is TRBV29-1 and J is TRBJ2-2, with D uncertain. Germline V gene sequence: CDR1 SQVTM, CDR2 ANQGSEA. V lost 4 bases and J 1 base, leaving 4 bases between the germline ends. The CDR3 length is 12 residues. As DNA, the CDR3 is TGCAGCGTTGGCGGGAACACCGGGGAGCTGTTTTTT. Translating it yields CSVGGNTGELFF.

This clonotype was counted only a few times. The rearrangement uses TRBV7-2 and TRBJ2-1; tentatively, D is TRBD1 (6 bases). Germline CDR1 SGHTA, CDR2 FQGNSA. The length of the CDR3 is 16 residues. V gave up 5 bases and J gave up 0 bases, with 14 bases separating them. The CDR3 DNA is TGTGCCAGCAGCACCAGGGGTAGGAGCTCCTACAATGAGCAGTTCTTC. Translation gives CASSTRGRSSYNEQFF. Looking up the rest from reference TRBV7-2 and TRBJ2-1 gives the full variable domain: GAGVSQSPSNKVTEKGKDVELRCDPISGHTALYWYRQSLGQGLEFLIYFQGNSAPDKSGLPSDRFSAERTGGSVSTLTIQRTQQEDSAVYLCASSTRGRSSYNEQFFGPGTRLTVL.

The CDR3 is CASSLGSLGVQETQYF. For the CDR3, the DNA is TGCGCCAGCAGCTTGGGATCTTTGGGCGTCCAAGAGACCCAGTACTTC. The chain recombines TRBV5-1 with TRBJ2-5; D is unclear. This CDR3 comprises 16 residues. V was shortened by 0 bases and J by 1 base, with 13 bases between the two germline ends. Germline V gene lookup returns CDR1 SGHRS and CDR2 YFSETQ.

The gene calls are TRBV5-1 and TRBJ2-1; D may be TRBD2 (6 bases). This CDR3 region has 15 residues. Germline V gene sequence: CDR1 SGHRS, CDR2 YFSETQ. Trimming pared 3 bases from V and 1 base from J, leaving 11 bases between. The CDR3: CASSSAGRSYNEQFF. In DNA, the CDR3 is TGCGCCAGCAGCTCGGCGGGGAGATCCTACAATGAGCAGTTCTTC.

The CDR3 here is CASSLWGTLSSYEQYF. Here the CDR3 DNA reads TGTGCCAGCAGCTTGTGGGGGACGCTAAGCTCCTACGAGCAGTACTTC. This chain uses TRBV5-6 with TRBJ2-7, with D perhaps assigned TRBD1 or TRBD2 (5 bases each). The CDR3 runs to 16 residues. V was pared by 1 base and J by 0 bases, with 14 bases between. Germline values: CDR1 SGHDT, CDR2 YYEEEE.

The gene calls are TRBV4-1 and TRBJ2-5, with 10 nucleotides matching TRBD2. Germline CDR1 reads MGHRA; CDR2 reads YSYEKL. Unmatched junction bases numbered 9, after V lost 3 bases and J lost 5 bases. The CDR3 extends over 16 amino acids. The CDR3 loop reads CASSHHGTSVSETQYF. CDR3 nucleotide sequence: TGCGCCAGCAGCCACCACGGGACTAGCGTTTCGGAGACCCAGTACTTC.

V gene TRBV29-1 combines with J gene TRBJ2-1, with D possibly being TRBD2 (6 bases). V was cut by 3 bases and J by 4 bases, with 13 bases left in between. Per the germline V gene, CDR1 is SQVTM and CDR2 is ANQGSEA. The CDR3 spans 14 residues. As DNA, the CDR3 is TGCAGCGTTGACCGAACTAGCCAATACAATGAGCAGTTCTTC. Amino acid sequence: CSVDRTSQYNEQFF.

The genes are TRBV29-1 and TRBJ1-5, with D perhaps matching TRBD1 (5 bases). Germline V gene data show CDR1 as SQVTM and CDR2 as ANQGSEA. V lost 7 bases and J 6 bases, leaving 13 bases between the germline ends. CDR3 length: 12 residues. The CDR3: CSAGGEGQPQHF. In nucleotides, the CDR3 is TGCAGCGCGGGGGGTGAGGGTCAGCCCCAGCATTTT.

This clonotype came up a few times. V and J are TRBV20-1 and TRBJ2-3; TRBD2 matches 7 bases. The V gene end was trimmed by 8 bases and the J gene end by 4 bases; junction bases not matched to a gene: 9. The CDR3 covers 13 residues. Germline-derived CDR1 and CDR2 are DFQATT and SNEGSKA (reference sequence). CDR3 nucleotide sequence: TGCAGTCCGGGACTACTGGCTTCAGATACGCAGTATTTT. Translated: CSPGLLASDTQYF.

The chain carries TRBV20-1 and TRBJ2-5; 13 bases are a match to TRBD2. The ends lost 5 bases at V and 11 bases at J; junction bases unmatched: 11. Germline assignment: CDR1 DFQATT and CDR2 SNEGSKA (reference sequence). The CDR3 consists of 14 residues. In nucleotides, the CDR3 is TGCAGTGCTCACGGGACTAGCGGGGACAATGAGCAGTACTTC. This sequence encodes CSAHGTSGDNEQYF.

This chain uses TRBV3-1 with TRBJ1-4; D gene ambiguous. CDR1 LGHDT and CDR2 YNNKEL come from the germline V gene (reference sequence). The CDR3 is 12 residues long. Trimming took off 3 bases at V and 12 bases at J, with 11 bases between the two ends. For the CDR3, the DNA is TGTGCCAGCAGCCAGGGAGGTACAGAACTGTTTTTT. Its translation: CASSQGGTELFF.

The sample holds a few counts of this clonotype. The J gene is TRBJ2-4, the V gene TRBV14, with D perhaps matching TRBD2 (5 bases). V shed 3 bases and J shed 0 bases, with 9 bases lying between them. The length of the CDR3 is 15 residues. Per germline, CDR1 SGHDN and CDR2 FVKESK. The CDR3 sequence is CASSHNGLAKNIQYF. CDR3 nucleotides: TGTGCCAGCAGCCACAACGGACTAGCCAAAAACATTCAGTACTTC.

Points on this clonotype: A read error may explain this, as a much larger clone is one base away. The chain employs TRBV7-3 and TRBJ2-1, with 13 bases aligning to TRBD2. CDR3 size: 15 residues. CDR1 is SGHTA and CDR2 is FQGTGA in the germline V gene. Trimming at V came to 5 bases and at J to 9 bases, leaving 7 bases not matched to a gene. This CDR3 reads CASSQGGLAGAEQFF. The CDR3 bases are TGTGCCAGCAGCCAGGGCGGACTAGCGGGAGCTGAGCAGTTCTTC.

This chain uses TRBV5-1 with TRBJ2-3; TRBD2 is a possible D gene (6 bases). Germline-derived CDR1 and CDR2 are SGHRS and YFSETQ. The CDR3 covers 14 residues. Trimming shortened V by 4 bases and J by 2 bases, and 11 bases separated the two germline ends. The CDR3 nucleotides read TGCGCCAGCAGCCCAGCGGGTAACACAGATACGCAGTATTTT. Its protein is CASSPAGNTDTQYF.

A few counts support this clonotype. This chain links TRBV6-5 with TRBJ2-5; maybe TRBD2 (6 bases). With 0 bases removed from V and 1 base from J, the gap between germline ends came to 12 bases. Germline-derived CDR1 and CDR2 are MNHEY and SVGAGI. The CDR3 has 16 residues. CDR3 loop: CASSYSHGGSQETQYF. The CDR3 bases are TGTGCCAGCAGTTACTCTCACGGGGGAAGCCAAGAGACCCAGTACTTC.

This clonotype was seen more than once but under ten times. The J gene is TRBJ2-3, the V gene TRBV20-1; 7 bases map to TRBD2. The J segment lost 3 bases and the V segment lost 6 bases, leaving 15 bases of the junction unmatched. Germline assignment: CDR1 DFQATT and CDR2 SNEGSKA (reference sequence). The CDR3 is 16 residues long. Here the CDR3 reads CSAGHPSSGRTDTQYF. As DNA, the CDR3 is TGCAGTGCAGGGCACCCATCTAGCGGCAGGACAGATACGCAGTATTTT.

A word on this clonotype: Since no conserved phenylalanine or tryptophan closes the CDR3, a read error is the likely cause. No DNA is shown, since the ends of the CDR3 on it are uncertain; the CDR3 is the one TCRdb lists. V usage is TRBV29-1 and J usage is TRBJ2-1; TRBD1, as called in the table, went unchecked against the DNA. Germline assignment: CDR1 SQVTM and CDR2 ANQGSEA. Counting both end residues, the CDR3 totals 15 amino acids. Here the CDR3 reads CSVEAGPWSGYIFGS.

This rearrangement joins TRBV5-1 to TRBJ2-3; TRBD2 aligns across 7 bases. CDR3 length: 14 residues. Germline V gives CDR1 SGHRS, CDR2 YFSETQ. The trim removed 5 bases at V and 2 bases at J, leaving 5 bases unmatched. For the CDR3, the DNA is TGCGCCAGCAGTTCCGGGACTAACACAGATACGCAGTATTTT. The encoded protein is CASSSGTNTDTQYF.

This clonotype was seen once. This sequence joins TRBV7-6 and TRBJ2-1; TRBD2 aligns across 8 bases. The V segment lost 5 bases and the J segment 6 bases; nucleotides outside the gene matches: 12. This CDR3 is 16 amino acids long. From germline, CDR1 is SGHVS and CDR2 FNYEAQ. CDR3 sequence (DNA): TGTGCCAGCAGCGGATTATTCGGACTAGCAGGCAATGAGCAGTTCTTC. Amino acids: CASSGLFGLAGNEQFF.

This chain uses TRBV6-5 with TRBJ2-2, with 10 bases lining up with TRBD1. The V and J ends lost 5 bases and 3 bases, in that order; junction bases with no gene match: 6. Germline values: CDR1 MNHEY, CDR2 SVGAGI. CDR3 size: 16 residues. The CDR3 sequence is CASSPAGQGYTGELFF. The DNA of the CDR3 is TGTGCCAGCAGTCCCGCGGGACAGGGGTACACCGGGGAGCTGTTTTTT.

CDR3 residues: CASSFVGGGNNEQFF. CDR3 DNA: TGTGCCAGCAGCTTCGTCGGGGGGGGGAACAATGAGCAGTTCTTC. This sequence joins TRBV7-3 and TRBJ2-1, with 8 bases that match TRBD2. J gave up 5 bases and V 3 bases, and 6 bases lay outside the gene matches. This CDR3 region has 15 residues. CDR1 SGHTA and CDR2 FQGTGA come from the germline V gene.